The 5 T cell receptor beta chains below were found in one sample sequenced in a study of patients and donors after allogeneic stem cell transplantation. TCRdb re-called the RT-PCR reads with MiXCR, one entry per CDR3 protein. Here the sample spans about a million distinct CDR3 sequences, approximately 19% being singletons. The sequenced material came from blood, either unsorted or a sorted T cell fraction (not recorded which). Source of these receptors: a human donor who was either an allogeneic HSCT recipient or a stem cell or donor lymphocyte infusion donor (not recorded which). It is not recorded whose cells these are; they may come from a transplant donor.

The chain combines TRBV7-8 with TRBJ2-7; no definite D call. Looked up from germline, CDR1 is SGHVS and CDR2 is FQNEAQ. There are 17 residues in the CDR3. V lost 4 bases and J 1 base, leaving 20 bases between the germline ends. CDR3 protein: CASSSSPPKLGSYEQYF. The CDR3 bases are TGTGCCAGCAGCTCTTCACCCCCGAAATTAGGGTCCTACGAGCAGTACTTC. Variable domain in full (rest from reference TRBV7-8 and TRBJ2-7): GAGVSQSPRYKVAKRGQDVALRCDPISGHVSLFWYQQALGQGPEFLTYFQNEAQLDKSGLPSDRFFAERPEGSVSTLKIQRTQQEDSAVYLCASSSSPPKLGSYEQYFGPGTRLTVT.

The CDR3 region is CSARAGFGETQYF. CDR3 nucleotide sequence: TGCAGTGCTAGAGCTGGCTTCGGGGAGACCCAGTACTTC. The chain couples TRBV20-1 to TRBJ2-5; D is uncertain. Trimming removed 1 base at V and 5 bases at J, with 11 bases between. There are 13 residues in the CDR3. Germline CDR1 is DFQATT and CDR2 is SNEGSKA (reference sequence).

This clonotype turned up a few times. This chain joins TRBV7-9 and TRBJ2-1; 9 bases map to TRBD2. There are 16 residues in the CDR3. Trimming removed 5 bases from V and 2 bases from J; junction bases left unmatched: 7. Per germline, CDR1 SEHNR and CDR2 FQNEAQ (reference sequence). This chain's CDR3 is CASSPPRGRAYNEQFF. Here the CDR3 DNA reads TGTGCCAGCAGCCCCCCCCGCGGGAGGGCCTACAATGAGCAGTTCTTC.

This clonotype was seen many times. The rearrangement uses TRBV12-3 or TRBV12-4 and TRBJ2-3; a possible D gene is TRBD2 (5 bases). The V and J ends lost 6 bases and 3 bases respectively, with 16 bases between them. The CDR3 runs to 15 residues. CDR3 sequence reads: CASSPLAGKTDTQYF. In DNA, the CDR3 is TGTGCCAGCAGCCCCCTCGCGGGCAAGACAGATACGCAGTATTTT.

The chain has TRBV6-9 and TRBJ2-2; 15 nucleotides align to TRBD2. Germline-derived CDR1 and CDR2 are MNHGY and SVAAGI. The CDR3 is 17 amino acids. The junction had 5 bases not matched to a gene; V was cut back by 8 bases and J by 1 base. CDR3 nucleotides: TGTGCCAGCGGGACTAGCGGGGGGCCTAAGAACACCGGGGAGCTGTTTTTT. Translation gives CASGTSGGPKNTGELFF.